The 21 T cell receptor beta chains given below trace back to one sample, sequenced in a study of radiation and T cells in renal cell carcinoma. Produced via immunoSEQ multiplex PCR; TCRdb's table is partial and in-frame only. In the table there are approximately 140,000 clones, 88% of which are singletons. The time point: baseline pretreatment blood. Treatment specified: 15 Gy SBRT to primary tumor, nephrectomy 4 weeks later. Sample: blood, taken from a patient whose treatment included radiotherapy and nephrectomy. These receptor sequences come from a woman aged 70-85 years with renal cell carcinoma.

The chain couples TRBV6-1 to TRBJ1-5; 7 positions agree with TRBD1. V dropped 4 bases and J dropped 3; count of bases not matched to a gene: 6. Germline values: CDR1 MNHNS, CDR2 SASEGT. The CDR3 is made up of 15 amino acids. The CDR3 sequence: CASSGTGNPNQPQHF. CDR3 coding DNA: TGTGCCAGCAGTGGGACAGGAAACCCCAATCAGCCCCAGCATTTT.

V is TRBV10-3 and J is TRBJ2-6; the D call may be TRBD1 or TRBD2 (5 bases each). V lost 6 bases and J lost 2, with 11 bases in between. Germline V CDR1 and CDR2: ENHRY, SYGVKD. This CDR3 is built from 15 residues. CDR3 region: CAISPQGPGANVLTF. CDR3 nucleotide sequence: TGTGCCATCAGCCCTCAGGGACCTGGGGCCAACGTCCTGACTTTC.

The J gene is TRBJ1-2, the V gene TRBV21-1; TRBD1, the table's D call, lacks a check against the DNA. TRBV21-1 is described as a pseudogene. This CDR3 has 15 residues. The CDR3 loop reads CAGPLGQGASYGYTF. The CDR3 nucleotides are TGTGCCGGACCTCTAGGACAGGGGGCGAGCTATGGCTACACCTTC.

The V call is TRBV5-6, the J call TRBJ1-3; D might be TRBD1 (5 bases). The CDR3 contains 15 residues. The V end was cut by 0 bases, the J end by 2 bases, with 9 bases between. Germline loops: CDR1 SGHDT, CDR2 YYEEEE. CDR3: CASSLAGGAGNTIYF. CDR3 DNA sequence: TGTGCCAGCAGCTTGGCTGGGGGGGCTGGAAACACCATATATTTT.

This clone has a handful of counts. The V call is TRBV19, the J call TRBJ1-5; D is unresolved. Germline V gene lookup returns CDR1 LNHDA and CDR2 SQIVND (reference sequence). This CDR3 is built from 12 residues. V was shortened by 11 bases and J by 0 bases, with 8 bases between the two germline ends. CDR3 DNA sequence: TGTGCCGCAGGCAATAGCAATCAGCCCCAGCATTTT. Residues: CAAGNSNQPQHF.

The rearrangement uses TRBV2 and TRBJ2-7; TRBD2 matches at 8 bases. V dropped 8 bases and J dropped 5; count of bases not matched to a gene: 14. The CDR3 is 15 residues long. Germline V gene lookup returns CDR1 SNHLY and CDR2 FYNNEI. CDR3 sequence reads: CASRPKAGVGDEQYF. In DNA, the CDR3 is TGTGCCAGCCGGCCAAAAGCGGGGGTTGGTGACGAGCAGTACTTC.

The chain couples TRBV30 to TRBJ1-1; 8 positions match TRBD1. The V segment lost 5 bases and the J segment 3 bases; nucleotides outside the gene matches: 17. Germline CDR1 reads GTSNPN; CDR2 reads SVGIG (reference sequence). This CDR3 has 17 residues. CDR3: CAWGTGQPGSGHTEAFF. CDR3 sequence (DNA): TGTGCCTGGGGGACAGGCCAACCTGGTAGCGGACACACTGAAGCTTTCTTT.

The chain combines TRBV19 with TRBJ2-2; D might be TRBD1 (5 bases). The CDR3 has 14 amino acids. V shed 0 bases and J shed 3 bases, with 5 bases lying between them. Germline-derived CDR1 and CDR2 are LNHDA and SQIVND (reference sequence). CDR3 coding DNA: TGTGCCAGTAGTATAGACAGGGACACCGGGGAGCTGTTTTTT. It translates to CASSIDRDTGELFF.

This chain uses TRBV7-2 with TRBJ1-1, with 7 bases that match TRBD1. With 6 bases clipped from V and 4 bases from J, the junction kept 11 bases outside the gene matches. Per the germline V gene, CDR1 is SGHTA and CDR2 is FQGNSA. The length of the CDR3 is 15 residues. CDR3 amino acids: CASSTDRVRSTEAFF. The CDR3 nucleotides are TGTGCCAGCAGTACCGACAGGGTGAGAAGCACTGAAGCTTTCTTT. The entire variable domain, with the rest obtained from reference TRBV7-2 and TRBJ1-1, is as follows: GAGVSQSPSNKVTEKGKDVELRCDPISGHTALYWYRQSLGQGLEFLIYFQGNSAPDKSGLPSDRFSAERTGGSVSTLTIQRTQQEDSAVYLCASSTDRVRSTEAFFGQGTRLTVV.

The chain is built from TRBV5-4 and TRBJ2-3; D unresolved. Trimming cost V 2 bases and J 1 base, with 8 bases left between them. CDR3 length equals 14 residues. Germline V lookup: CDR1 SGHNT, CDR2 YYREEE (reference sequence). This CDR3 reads CASSFATGTDTQYF. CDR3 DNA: TGTGCCAGCAGCTTCGCGACGGGCACAGATACGCAGTATTTT.

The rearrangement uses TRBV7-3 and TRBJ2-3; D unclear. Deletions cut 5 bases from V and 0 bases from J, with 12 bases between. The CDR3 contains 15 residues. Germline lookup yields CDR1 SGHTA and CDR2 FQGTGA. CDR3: CASSPSGPSTDTQYF. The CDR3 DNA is TGTGCCAGCAGCCCTTCTGGCCCCAGCACAGATACGCAGTATTTT.

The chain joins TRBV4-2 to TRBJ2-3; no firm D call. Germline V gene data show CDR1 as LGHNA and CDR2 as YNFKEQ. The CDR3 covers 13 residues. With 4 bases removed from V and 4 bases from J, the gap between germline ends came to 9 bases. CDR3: CASSPSRADTQYF. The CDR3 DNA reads TGTGCCAGCAGCCCGAGCCGGGCAGATACGCAGTATTTT.

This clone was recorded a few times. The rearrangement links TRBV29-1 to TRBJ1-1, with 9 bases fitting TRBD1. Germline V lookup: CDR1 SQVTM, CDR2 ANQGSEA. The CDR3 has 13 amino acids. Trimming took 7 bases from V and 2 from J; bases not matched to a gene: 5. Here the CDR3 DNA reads TGCAGCGGTGGGGACAGGGATAACACTGAAGCTTTCTTT. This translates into CSGGDRDNTEAFF.

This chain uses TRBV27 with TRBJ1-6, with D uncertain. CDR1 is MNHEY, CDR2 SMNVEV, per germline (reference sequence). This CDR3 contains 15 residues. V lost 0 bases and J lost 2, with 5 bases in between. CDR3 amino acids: CASSLSTAYNSPLHF. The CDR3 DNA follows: TGTGCCAGCAGTTTATCTACAGCCTATAATTCACCCCTCCACTTT.

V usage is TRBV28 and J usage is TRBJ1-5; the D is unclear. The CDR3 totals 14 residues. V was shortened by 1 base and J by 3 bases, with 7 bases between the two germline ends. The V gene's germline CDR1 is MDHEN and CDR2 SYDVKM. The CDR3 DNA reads TGTGCCAGCAGTTTATCTCCAGACAATCAGCCCCAGCATTTT. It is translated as CASSLSPDNQPQHF.

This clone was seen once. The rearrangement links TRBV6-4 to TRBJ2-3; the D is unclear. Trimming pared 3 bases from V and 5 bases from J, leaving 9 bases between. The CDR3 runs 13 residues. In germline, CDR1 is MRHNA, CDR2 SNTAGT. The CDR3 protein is CASSEWAQDTQYF. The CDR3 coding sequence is TGTGCCAGCAGTGAGTGGGCCCAAGATACGCAGTATTTT.

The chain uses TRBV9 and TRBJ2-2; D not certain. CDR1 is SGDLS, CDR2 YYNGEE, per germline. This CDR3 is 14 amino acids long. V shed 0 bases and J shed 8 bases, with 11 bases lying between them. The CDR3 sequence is CASSVVTPAGELFF. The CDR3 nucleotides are TGTGCCAGCAGCGTAGTAACTCCCGCAGGGGAGCTGTTTTTT.

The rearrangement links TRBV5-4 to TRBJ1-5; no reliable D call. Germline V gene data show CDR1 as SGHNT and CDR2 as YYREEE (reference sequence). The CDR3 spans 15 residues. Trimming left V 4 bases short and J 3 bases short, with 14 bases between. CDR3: CASSEGGSVNQPQHF. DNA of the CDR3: TGTGCCAGCAGCGAGGGCGGGTCAGTCAATCAGCCCCAGCATTTT.

The CDR3 spells CASSKYGDRGLQETQYF. For the CDR3, the DNA is TGTGCCAGCAGCAAATATGGTGACAGGGGACTCCAAGAGACCCAGTACTTC. J is TRBJ2-5 and V is TRBV7-3; 8 bases line up with TRBD1. CDR1 and CDR2 (germline): SGHTA, FQGTGA. The CDR3 length is 17 residues. Trimming removed 5 bases from V and 1 base from J; junction bases left unmatched: 12.

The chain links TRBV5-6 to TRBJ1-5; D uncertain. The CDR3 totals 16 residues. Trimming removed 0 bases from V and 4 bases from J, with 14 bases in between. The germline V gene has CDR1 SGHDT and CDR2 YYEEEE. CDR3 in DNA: TGTGCCAGCAGCTTGGCGCGCTCTACGGCAAATCAGCCCCAGCATTTT. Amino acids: CASSLARSTANQPQHF.

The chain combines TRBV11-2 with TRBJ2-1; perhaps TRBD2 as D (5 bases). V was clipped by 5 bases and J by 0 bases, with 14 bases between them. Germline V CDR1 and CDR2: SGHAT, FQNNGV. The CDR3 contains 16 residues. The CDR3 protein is CASSPGGRTSYNEQFF. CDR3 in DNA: TGTGCCAGCAGCCCCGGAGGCAGGACCTCCTACAATGAGCAGTTCTTC.